Below, 28 T cell receptor beta chains from the same sample are listed, as sequenced in a study of molecular identifiers for immune sequencing clone quantification. TCRdb re-analysed the PCR reads in MiXCR, keeping a single row per CDR3 protein. The sample lists about 640,000 distinct CDR3 sequences, 15% to 20% occurring once. Sequencing input: naive CD8+ T cells from blood, with Jurkat cell RNA spiked in. Noted subset: FACS-sorted CD8+CD4-CCR7+CD45RA+ naive T cells. Source of these receptors: a human donor in good health. Some libraries in this study had Jurkat cell RNA spiked in.

This clonotype was picked up a small number of times. J is TRBJ1-5 and V is TRBV19; a possible D gene is TRBD1 (5 bases). The germline V gene has CDR1 LNHDA and CDR2 SQIVND (reference sequence). Trimming took off 9 bases at V and 3 bases at J, with 15 bases between the two ends. CDR3 length equals 14 residues. The CDR3 protein is CASAEDSLNQPQHF. The CDR3 region has the DNA TGTGCCAGCGCCGAAGACAGCCTCAATCAGCCCCAGCATTTT. Using reference TRBV19 and TRBJ1-5 for the parts outside the CDR3, the full variable domain is DGGITQSPKYLFRKEGQNVTLSCEQNLNHDAMYWYRQDPGQGLRLIYYSQIVNDFQKGDIAEGYSVSREKKESFPLTVTSAQKNPTAFYLCASAEDSLNQPQHFGDGTRLSIL.

This clonotype was counted many times. The V call is TRBV19, the J call TRBJ1-5, with 8 nucleotides matching TRBD1. The CDR3 runs 15 residues. V shed 3 bases and J 4 bases; nucleotides not matched to a gene: 5. CDR1 is LNHDA and CDR2 is SQIVND in the germline V gene (reference sequence). The CDR3 sequence is CASSIRQGPNQPQHF. In nucleotides, the CDR3 is TGTGCCAGTAGTATTCGACAGGGGCCAAATCAGCCCCAGCATTTT.

J is TRBJ2-2 and V is TRBV20-1, with 8 bases fitting TRBD1. V shed 5 bases and J 1 base; nucleotides not matched to a gene: 3. The CDR3 length is 14 residues. In germline, CDR1 is DFQATT, CDR2 SNEGSKA (reference sequence). This CDR3 reads CSAVGQGNTGELFF. The CDR3, as DNA: TGCAGTGCTGTCGGACAGGGGAACACCGGGGAGCTGTTTTTT.

This clonotype was observed a few times. The rearrangement uses TRBV3-1 and TRBJ2-3; D possibly matches TRBD1 or TRBD2 (5 bases each). CDR3 length: 17 residues. The germline V gene has CDR1 LGHDT and CDR2 YNNKEL (reference sequence). V was trimmed by 5 bases and J by 4 bases, leaving 22 bases between them. In DNA, the CDR3 is TGTGCCAGCAGCTTTGACGGGGCTCGACGAGGTGCAGATACGCAGTATTTT. This translates into CASSFDGARRGADTQYF.

A note on this clonotype: A read error may be the cause here, since a much bigger clone is one base away. The CDR3 protein is CATGWGADTQYF. The DNA for the CDR3 is TGTGCCACCGGCTGGGGCGCAGATACGCAGTATTTT. This chain uses TRBV19 with TRBJ2-3; the D gene is possibly TRBD1 (5 bases). The germline V gene encodes CDR1 LNHDA and CDR2 SQIVND (reference sequence). Trimming pared 10 bases from V and 4 bases from J, leaving 12 bases between. The CDR3 has 12 amino acids.

This clonotype was detected a few times. The chain is built from TRBV18 and TRBJ2-5; D is unclear. V gave up 4 bases and J gave up 4 bases, with 10 bases separating them. The CDR3 consists of 13 residues. Germline loops: CDR1 KGHSH, CDR2 LQKENI. The CDR3 coding sequence is TGTGCCAGCTCACTTAGTCGAGGAGAGACCCAGTACTTC. It yields the protein CASSLSRGETQYF.

This clonotype has more than one count but fewer than ten. The chain links TRBV2 to TRBJ2-1; TRBD2 aligns across 12 bases. Germline-derived CDR1 and CDR2 are SNHLY and FYNNEI. The CDR3 spans 16 residues. J lost 4 bases, V lost 2 bases, and 3 bases had no gene match. The DNA of the CDR3 is TGTGCCAGCAGTGAACGACTAGCGGGGGCGTACAATGAGCAGTTCTTC. It specifies CASSERLAGAYNEQFF.

The chain employs TRBV6-5 and TRBJ1-1; D uncertain. In germline, CDR1 is MNHEY, CDR2 SVGAGI. The CDR3 has 16 amino acids. Trimming cost V 0 bases and J 1 base, with 12 bases left between them. This CDR3 is CASSYSGRETNTEAFF. CDR3 nucleotides: TGTGCCAGCAGTTACTCGGGTAGGGAGACGAACACTGAAGCTTTCTTT.

Notes on this clonotype: This could be a read error, since a much larger clone is one nucleotide away. The genes are TRBV19 and TRBJ1-5; D remains unclear. This CDR3 comprises 15 residues. Germline V gene sequence: CDR1 LNHDA, CDR2 SQIVND (reference sequence). CDR3 sequence (DNA): TGTGCCAGTAGCGCCTTTGGGAATAGCAATCAGCTCCAGCATTTT. It yields the protein CASSAFGNSNQLQHF.

The table lists this clonotype with many counts. The chain links TRBV13 to TRBJ2-3; 13 nucleotides align to TRBD2. The CDR3 totals 19 residues. Per the germline V gene, CDR1 is PRHDT and CDR2 is FYEKMQ (reference sequence). Trimming took 5 bases from V and 5 from J; bases not matched to a gene: 16. CDR3 region: CASSPGLAGSLSVEDTQYF. DNA of the CDR3: TGTGCCAGCAGCCCGGGACTAGCGGGGTCCCTTTCAGTGGAAGATACGCAGTATTTT.

This clonotype has ten or more counts. V gene TRBV29-1 combines with J gene TRBJ2-7; D remains ambiguous. V was clipped by 5 bases and J by 5 bases, with 7 bases between them. The germline CDR1 and CDR2 sequences are SQVTM and ANQGSEA. The CDR3 spans 10 residues. CDR3 in amino acids: CSVFGDEQYF. CDR3 DNA: TGCAGCGTTTTCGGTGACGAGCAGTACTTC.

The chain combines TRBV7-3 with TRBJ2-1, with D possibly matching TRBD1 (6 bases). The germline V and J ends were trimmed by 4 bases and 1 base, with 20 bases remaining between them. Germline loops: CDR1 SGHTA, CDR2 FQGTGA. The CDR3 is 18 residues long. In DNA, the CDR3 is TGTGCCAGCAGCTGGCAGGGGCGAGGGGGAGAATCCTACAATGAGCAGTTCTTC. This codes for CASSWQGRGGESYNEQFF.

This rearrangement joins TRBV30 to TRBJ2-2; 16 positions agree with TRBD2. The CDR3 extends over 19 amino acids. Germline V gene lookup returns CDR1 GTSNPN and CDR2 SVGIG (reference sequence). V lost 4 bases, J lost 6 bases, and 14 bases stayed unmatched. The CDR3 nucleotides are TGTGCCTGGATCGACAAAATGGGACTAGCGGGAGGGCCAGCCGGGGAGCTGTTTTTT. Translated: CAWIDKMGLAGGPAGELFF.

This clonotype was seen more than once but under ten times. The chain couples TRBV30 to TRBJ1-5, with D tentatively TRBD1 (6 bases). Trimming took 2 bases from V and 1 from J, leaving 12 bases between them. The germline gives CDR1 GTSNPN, CDR2 SVGIG (reference sequence). CDR3 length: 15 residues. The CDR3 region is CAWSWGGMSNQPQHF. CDR3 bases: TGTGCCTGGAGTTGGGGGGGCATGAGCAATCAGCCCCAGCATTTT. Based on the CDR3 plus reference TRBV30 and TRBJ1-5, the full variable domain is SQTIHQWPATLVQPVGSPLSLECTVEGTSNPNLYWYRQAAGRGLQLLFYSVGIGQISSEVPQNLSASRPQDRQFILSSKKLLLSDSGFYLCAWSWGGMSNQPQHFGDGTRLSIL.

V and J are TRBV12-3 or TRBV12-4 and TRBJ2-3; 11 bases line up with TRBD2. J was trimmed by 2 bases and V by 11 bases; bases with no gene match: 9. The length of the CDR3 is 15 residues. CDR3 loop: CAGTELAGVTDTQYF. CDR3 sequence (DNA): TGTGCCGGCACCGAACTAGCGGGGGTCACAGATACGCAGTATTTT.

To note about this clonotype: A much larger clone sits a single nucleotide away, making a read error possible. The chain has TRBV27 and TRBJ2-7; D is unclear. The CDR3 contains 15 residues. Germline V gene data show CDR1 as MNHEY and CDR2 as SMNVEV (reference sequence). The CDR3 loop is CASGLSGRSSYEQYF. The CDR3 DNA is TGTGCCAGCGGTTTATCTGGCAGAAGCTCCTACGAGCAGTACTTC.

The table lists this clonotype with a few counts. The chain joins TRBV2 to TRBJ2-1, with D unresolved. The CDR3 is 12 amino acids. Germline V gives CDR1 SNHLY, CDR2 FYNNEI. Trimming cost V 8 bases and J 2 bases, with 7 bases left between them. The CDR3 here is CASGHPYNEQFF. CDR3 coding DNA: TGTGCCAGCGGGCACCCCTACAATGAGCAGTTCTTC.

This clonotype was seen many times. This chain connects TRBV5-1 to TRBJ2-7; D may match TRBD1 or TRBD2 (5 bases each). The CDR3 length is 14 residues. Germline lookup yields CDR1 SGHRS and CDR2 YFSETQ. The V end lost 4 bases, the J end lost 0 bases, and 11 bases lay between the germline ends. CDR3: CASSPGPFSYEQYF. CDR3 coding DNA: TGCGCCAGCAGCCCGGGACCGTTCTCCTACGAGCAGTACTTC. Filled out from reference TRBV5-1 and TRBJ2-7, the complete variable domain reads KAGVTQTPRYLIKTRGQQVTLSCSPISGHRSVSWYQQTPGQGLQFLFEYFSETQRNKGNFPGRFSGRQFSNSRSEMNVSTLELGDSALYLCASSPGPFSYEQYFGPGTRLTVT.

In this sample, this clonotype turned up many times. This chain links TRBV7-6 with TRBJ2-7; 8 bases map to TRBD2. The V gene end was trimmed by 10 bases and the J gene end by 0 bases; junction bases not matched to a gene: 8. CDR1 and CDR2 (germline): SGHVS, FNYEAQ. The CDR3 is 14 residues long. CDR3 sequence: CATKGSGSSYEQYF. DNA for the CDR3: TGTGCCACCAAAGGGAGCGGGAGCTCCTACGAGCAGTACTTC.

This clonotype was detected a few times. This chain links TRBV24-1 with TRBJ2-7; no clear D gene. CDR1 is KGHDR, CDR2 SFDVKD, per germline. Trimming stripped 3 bases from V and 1 base from J, with 6 bases between. The CDR3 runs to 13 residues. The CDR3 is CATSDTVSYEQYF. The CDR3, as DNA: TGTGCCACCAGTGATACAGTTTCCTACGAGCAGTACTTC.

In its sample, this clonotype was seen a few times. The chain links TRBV6-5 to TRBJ2-1; no clear D gene. The germline CDR1 and CDR2 sequences are MNHEY and SVGAGI. The CDR3 is 14 residues long. Between the trimmed V and J ends, which lost 2 bases and 5 bases, there was a span of 10 bases. CDR3 amino acids: CASSYTQTNNEQFF. The DNA for the CDR3 is TGTGCCAGCAGTTACACTCAGACGAACAATGAGCAGTTCTTC.

This clonotype was seen at least ten times. The chain links TRBV13 to TRBJ2-1; D is uncertain. The CDR3 is 14 residues long. Between the trimmed V and J ends, which lost 3 bases and 8 bases, there was a span of 14 bases. The germline gives CDR1 PRHDT, CDR2 FYEKMQ (reference sequence). The CDR3 bases are TGTGCCAGCAGCTTTACGGGTAGAGGCGATGAGCAGTTCTTC. Translation: CASSFTGRGDEQFF.

This clonotype showed up just a few times. The gene calls are TRBV5-6 and TRBJ2-3; unclear D gene. The CDR3 runs to 19 residues. The germline CDR1 and CDR2 sequences are SGHDT and YYEEEE. The V end was cut by 2 bases, the J end by 1 base, with 23 bases between. CDR3 residues: CASSFWIIAPGGGTDTQYF. The CDR3 region has the DNA TGTGCCAGCAGCTTTTGGATTATCGCCCCGGGTGGAGGCACAGATACGCAGTATTTT.

On this clonotype itself: Just one base apart from a much larger clone, this may be a read error. Because the CDR3 is missing its conserved closing phenylalanine or tryptophan, this is likely a read error. J is TRBJ1-1 and V is TRBV20-1; 7 bases line up with TRBD1. J lost 1 base, V lost 6 bases, and 8 bases had no gene match. Germline CDR1 and CDR2: DFQATT and SNEGSKA (reference sequence). This CDR3 is 14 amino acids long. Here the CDR3 reads CSARQGGENTEAFL. DNA for the CDR3: TGCAGTGCCCGACAGGGTGGGGAGAACACTGAAGCTTTCCTT.

The sample holds many counts of this clonotype. V and J are TRBV5-1 and TRBJ2-3; TRBD1 agrees at 9 bases. The V segment lost 4 bases and the J segment 4 bases; nucleotides outside the gene matches: 7. In germline, CDR1 is SGHRS, CDR2 YFSETQ. The length of the CDR3 is 15 residues. The CDR3 DNA is TGCGCCAGCAGCCTGGACAGGGACAGGGCAGATACGCAGTATTTT. Protein: CASSLDRDRADTQYF. The full variable domain, completed using reference TRBV5-1 and TRBJ2-3, is KAGVTQTPRYLIKTRGQQVTLSCSPISGHRSVSWYQQTPGQGLQFLFEYFSETQRNKGNFPGRFSGRQFSNSRSEMNVSTLELGDSALYLCASSLDRDRADTQYFGPGTRLTVL.

This clonotype was counted at least ten times. This chain links TRBV10-3 with TRBJ2-3, with no clear D. Germline CDR1 reads ENHRY; CDR2 reads SYGVKD. The CDR3 contains 11 residues. The germline V and J ends were trimmed by 11 bases and 5 bases, with 11 bases remaining between them. The CDR3 region has the DNA TGTGCCGCACAGAATGGAGATACGCAGTATTTT. Its translation: CAAQNGDTQYF.

This clonotype was found many times. V and J are TRBV4-2 and TRBJ1-1, with TRBD1 matching over 8 bases. Looked up from germline, CDR1 is LGHNA and CDR2 is YNFKEQ. The CDR3 spans 15 residues. J lost 3 bases, V lost 6 bases, and 9 bases had no gene match. CDR3 protein: CASRDRDGSDTEAFF. CDR3 nucleotide sequence: TGTGCCAGCAGGGACAGGGACGGGAGTGACACTGAAGCTTTCTTT.

This clonotype came up many times. The chain employs TRBV2 and TRBJ1-1; D perhaps matches TRBD1 (5 bases). Trimming removed 2 bases at V and 7 bases at J, with 8 bases between. The CDR3 length is 12 residues. Looked up from germline, CDR1 is SNHLY and CDR2 is FYNNEI. CDR3 in DNA: TGTGCCAGCAGTGAATTGGGGGTTGAAGCTTTCTTT. It translates to CASSELGVEAFF.